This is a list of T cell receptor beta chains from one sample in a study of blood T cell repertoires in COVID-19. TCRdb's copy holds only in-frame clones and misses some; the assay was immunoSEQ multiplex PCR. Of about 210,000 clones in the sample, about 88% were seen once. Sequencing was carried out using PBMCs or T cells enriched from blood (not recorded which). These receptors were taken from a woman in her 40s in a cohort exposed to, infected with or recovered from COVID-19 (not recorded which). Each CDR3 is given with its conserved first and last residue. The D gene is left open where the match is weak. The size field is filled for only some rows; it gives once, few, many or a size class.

cdr3_nt: TGTGCCAGCAGCAGGAACCCAGAGGGACAGGGATTCTCAGATACGCAGTATTTT
cdr3_aa: CASSRNPEGQGFSDTQYF
clone_size: -
v_call: TRBV21-1
d_call: -
j_call: TRBJ2-3

cdr3_nt: TGTGCCAGTAGTCTCCGGACTAGATTAGACCAGTACTTC
cdr3_aa: CASSLRTRLDQYF
clone_size: -
v_call: TRBV19
d_call: TRBD2
j_call: TRBJ2-5

cdr3_nt: TGTGCCAGCAGTGAAATAAGGGGGCCGGGAGAGACCCAGTACTTC
cdr3_aa: CASSEIRGPGETQYF
clone_size: -
v_call: TRBV2
d_call: TRBD1
j_call: TRBJ2-5

cdr3_nt: TGTGCCAGCAGAGGGCTAGCGGGGCCGAGCTCCTACGAGCAGTACTTC
cdr3_aa: CASRGLAGPSSYEQYF
clone_size: -
v_call: TRBV28
d_call: TRBD2
j_call: TRBJ2-7

cdr3_nt: TGTGCCAGCAGCTTACCTAGCGGGGGGGCCTACGAGCAGTACTTC
cdr3_aa: CASSLPSGGAYEQYF
clone_size: -
v_call: TRBV13
d_call: TRBD2
j_call: TRBJ2-7

cdr3_nt: TGTGCCAGCAGCTCCCAGCGGGGGGCCTACACTGAAGCTTTCTTT
cdr3_aa: CASSSQRGAYTEAFF
clone_size: once
v_call: TRBV3-1/TRBV3-2
d_call: -
j_call: TRBJ1-1

cdr3_nt: TGCGCCAGCAGTGAAGGGACAGGGGGCTTAGCTAACTATGGCTACACCTTC
cdr3_aa: CASSEGTGGLANYGYTF
clone_size: -
v_call: TRBV10-2
d_call: TRBD1
j_call: TRBJ1-2

cdr3_nt: TGTGCCAGCAGGACTGCGGACAGGGCGTACGACTATGGCTACACCTTC
cdr3_aa: CASRTADRAYDYGYTF
clone_size: -
v_call: TRBV7-9
d_call: TRBD1
j_call: TRBJ1-2

cdr3_nt: TGCGCCAGCAGCCAGGAAACGGGACTAGCGGGAGGCCAAGAGACCCAGTACTTC
cdr3_aa: CASSQETGLAGGQETQYF
clone_size: -
v_call: TRBV4-3
d_call: TRBD2
j_call: TRBJ2-5

cdr3_nt: TGTGCCAGCAGCTTAGATCAGGCTGCTAACTATGGCTACACCTTC
cdr3_aa: CASSLDQAANYGYTF
clone_size: once
v_call: TRBV11-2
d_call: -
j_call: TRBJ1-2

cdr3_nt: TGTGCCAGCAGCCTAGGGGAGCGGGAGGTGGAGACCCAGTACTTC
cdr3_aa: CASSLGEREVETQYF
clone_size: -
v_call: TRBV7-7
d_call: TRBD2
j_call: TRBJ2-5

cdr3_nt: TGTGCCAGCAGTGATGTGGGAGGATACCATGAGCAGTTCTTC
cdr3_aa: CASSDVGGYHEQFF
clone_size: -
v_call: TRBV2
d_call: -
j_call: TRBJ2-1

cdr3_nt: TGTGCCAGCAGTTACGACAGGGTCTGGAAATTCTTC
cdr3_aa: CASSYDRVWKFF
clone_size: -
v_call: TRBV11-2
d_call: TRBD1
j_call: TRBJ2-1

cdr3_nt: TGTGCCATCAGTGATGTGCGGGAAAATGCGAACACTGAAGCTTTCTTT
cdr3_aa: CAISDVRENANTEAFF
clone_size: -
v_call: TRBV10-3
d_call: -
j_call: TRBJ1-1

cdr3_nt: TGTGCCAGCAGCGCGGGAACAGGGGGACCGAACACTGAAGCTTTCTTT
cdr3_aa: CASSAGTGGPNTEAFF
clone_size: few
v_call: TRBV9
d_call: TRBD1
j_call: TRBJ1-1

cdr3_nt: TGTGCCAGCAGATTACAGCGGGGGAACACTGAAGCTTTCTTT
cdr3_aa: CASRLQRGNTEAFF
clone_size: -
v_call: TRBV27
d_call: -
j_call: TRBJ1-1

cdr3_nt: TGCGCCAGCAGCCAAGATCGGGTAAGACAGACTGGAAACACCATATATTTT
cdr3_aa: CASSQDRVRQTGNTIYF
clone_size: -
v_call: TRBV4-3
d_call: -
j_call: TRBJ1-3

cdr3_nt: TGTGCCAGCAGGGAGAACAATGAGCAGTTCTTC
cdr3_aa: CASRENNEQFF
clone_size: few
v_call: TRBV2
d_call: -
j_call: TRBJ2-1

cdr3_nt: TGTGCCTGGACCCTGGGCAGGGGCAGGGATTCACCCCTCCACTTT
cdr3_aa: CAWTLGRGRDSPLHF
clone_size: few
v_call: TRBV30
d_call: -
j_call: TRBJ1-6

cdr3_nt: TGTGCCAGCAGAAACCCAGGGGAAGACAATTCACCCCTCCACTTT
cdr3_aa: CASRNPGEDNSPLHF
clone_size: -
v_call: TRBV28
d_call: -
j_call: TRBJ1-6

cdr3_nt: TGTGCCTGCCACCCCGCCAGGGGGAACACTGAAGCTTTCTTT
cdr3_aa: CACHPARGNTEAFF
clone_size: -
v_call: TRBV30
d_call: -
j_call: TRBJ1-1

cdr3_nt: TGTGCCAGCAGTTTTGGCAGGGAGGCGAAGGACGAGCAGTACTTC
cdr3_aa: CASSFGREAKDEQYF
clone_size: -
v_call: TRBV28
d_call: -
j_call: TRBJ2-7

cdr3_nt: TGTGCCAGCAGCGGATTGGACAGGGGAGGGACTGAGCAGTTCTTC
cdr3_aa: CASSGLDRGGTEQFF
clone_size: -
v_call: TRBV7-9
d_call: TRBD1
j_call: TRBJ2-1

cdr3_nt: TGTGCCAGCAGTGAATCCCGGGGACTAGCGGTTAAAGAGACCCAGTACTTC
cdr3_aa: CASSESRGLAVKETQYF
clone_size: -
v_call: TRBV25-1
d_call: TRBD2
j_call: TRBJ2-5

cdr3_nt: TGTGCCAGCAGCCGGGACAGGGGGGAAAAACTGTTTTTT
cdr3_aa: CASSRDRGEKLFF
clone_size: -
v_call: TRBV6-5
d_call: TRBD1
j_call: TRBJ1-4

cdr3_nt: TGTGCCAGTAGTATAGCGGGAGTTGACGAGCAGTACTTC
cdr3_aa: CASSIAGVDEQYF
clone_size: once
v_call: TRBV19
d_call: -
j_call: TRBJ2-7

cdr3_nt: TGTGCCAGCAGCTTCGGACAGGGGTACTATGGCTACACCTTC
cdr3_aa: CASSFGQGYYGYTF
clone_size: -
v_call: TRBV7-2
d_call: TRBD1
j_call: TRBJ1-2

cdr3_nt: TGTGCCACCAGTGACCATAGACAGGGAGGTACTGAAGCTTTCTTT
cdr3_aa: CATSDHRQGGTEAFF
clone_size: -
v_call: TRBV24-1
d_call: TRBD1
j_call: TRBJ1-1

cdr3_nt: TGTGCCAGCAGTTGGGGCGGGACAGGGACTGGAAACACCATATATTTT
cdr3_aa: CASSWGGTGTGNTIYF
clone_size: -
v_call: TRBV6-5
d_call: TRBD1
j_call: TRBJ1-3

cdr3_nt: TGTGCCAGCAGTATGGGGACTAGCGGTCAAGAGACCCAGTACTTC
cdr3_aa: CASSMGTSGQETQYF
clone_size: -
v_call: TRBV5-4
d_call: TRBD2
j_call: TRBJ2-5

cdr3_nt: TGTGCCAGCAGCTTAGATCCCAGGAGCAATCAGCCCCAGCATTTT
cdr3_aa: CASSLDPRSNQPQHF
clone_size: once
v_call: TRBV11-2
d_call: -
j_call: TRBJ1-5

cdr3_nt: TGTGCCAGCAGCGGACCGGACAGGGGGTTTAAAGATACGCAGTATTTT
cdr3_aa: CASSGPDRGFKDTQYF
clone_size: -
v_call: TRBV5-4
d_call: TRBD1
j_call: TRBJ2-3

cdr3_nt: TGCGCCAGCAGTGACCAACTACGGGACAGCCGAGAGATGGCCCAGCATTTT
cdr3_aa: CASSDQLRDSREMAQHF
clone_size: -
v_call: TRBV10-2
d_call: TRBD1
j_call: TRBJ1-5

cdr3_nt: TGTGCCAGCAGTTTGTCTTCCAGGTTTAGAGAGACCCAGTACTTC
cdr3_aa: CASSLSSRFRETQYF
clone_size: -
v_call: TRBV27
d_call: -
j_call: TRBJ2-5

cdr3_nt: TGTGCCAGCAGTTACAGGGGATCCCAGCCCCAGCATTTT
cdr3_aa: CASSYRGSQPQHF
clone_size: -
v_call: TRBV6-5
d_call: -
j_call: TRBJ1-5

cdr3_nt: TGTGCCAGTGGACAGCCTCAAGAGACCCAGTACTTC
cdr3_aa: CASGQPQETQYF
clone_size: -
v_call: TRBV19
d_call: -
j_call: TRBJ2-5

cdr3_nt: TGTGCCAGCAGTTACTCGGGACAGCCACAAGAGACCCAGTACTTC
cdr3_aa: CASSYSGQPQETQYF
clone_size: -
v_call: TRBV6-5
d_call: TRBD1
j_call: TRBJ2-5

cdr3_nt: TGCGCCAGCAGTGATTTCGTCTCGACAGCCAACACCGGGGAGCTGTTTTTT
cdr3_aa: CASSDFVSTANTGELFF
clone_size: few
v_call: TRBV10-1
d_call: -
j_call: TRBJ2-2

cdr3_nt: TGCGCCAGCAGTCCGCGGACTAGCGGGAGTGAATCCTACGAGCAGTACTTC
cdr3_aa: CASSPRTSGSESYEQYF
clone_size: -
v_call: TRBV23-1
d_call: TRBD2
j_call: TRBJ2-7

cdr3_nt: TGTGCCAGCAGCCCGCTGGATGGGACTAGGAGGAATGAGCAGTTCTTC
cdr3_aa: CASSPLDGTRRNEQFF
clone_size: once
v_call: TRBV7-7
d_call: TRBD2
j_call: TRBJ2-1

cdr3_nt: TGTGCCAGCAGTAAGGGACTTAACAATGAGCAGTTCTTC
cdr3_aa: CASSKGLNNEQFF
clone_size: -
v_call: TRBV12-3/TRBV12-4
d_call: -
j_call: TRBJ2-1

cdr3_nt: TGTGCCAGCAGCTTAGGGGGGGATTCACCCCTCCACTTT
cdr3_aa: CASSLGGDSPLHF
clone_size: -
v_call: TRBV12-3/TRBV12-4
d_call: -
j_call: TRBJ1-6

cdr3_nt: TGTGCCAGTAGTTACGACAGGGGTGCAGAAAAACTGTTTTTT
cdr3_aa: CASSYDRGAEKLFF
clone_size: -
v_call: TRBV19
d_call: TRBD1
j_call: TRBJ1-4

cdr3_nt: TGTGCCAGCAGCGGACTAGCGGGGGGCCCCTACGAGCAGTACTTC
cdr3_aa: CASSGLAGGPYEQYF
clone_size: -
v_call: TRBV2
d_call: TRBD2
j_call: TRBJ2-7

cdr3_nt: TGTGCCAGCAGCTCATTAGAGGGACAGGGGATTAGTCAGCCCCAGCATTTT
cdr3_aa: CASSSLEGQGISQPQHF
clone_size: -
v_call: TRBV7-8
d_call: TRBD1
j_call: TRBJ1-5

cdr3_nt: TGTGCCAGCAGCACAGGGGGCATTCGCACAGATACGCAGTATTTT
cdr3_aa: CASSTGGIRTDTQYF
clone_size: -
v_call: TRBV28
d_call: TRBD1
j_call: TRBJ2-3

cdr3_nt: TGTGCCAGCAGCTTTGGGAGGGGTGGCAATCAGCCCCAGCATTTT
cdr3_aa: CASSFGRGGNQPQHF
clone_size: once
v_call: TRBV7-8
d_call: -
j_call: TRBJ1-5

cdr3_nt: TGTGCCAGCAGCCAACCTTTGGGGACTAGCGGGAGGATTTACAATGAGCAGTTCTTC
cdr3_aa: CASSQPLGTSGRIYNEQFF
clone_size: -
v_call: TRBV7-2
d_call: TRBD2
j_call: TRBJ2-1